One and the same sample provided the 2 T cell receptor beta chains below, sequenced in a study of blood T cells in healthy people across ages. Using a J-beta primer mix together with a sample-barcoded 5' primer, a second PCR was run for about 6 to 12 cycles. TCRdb re-called the 5' RACE reads through MiXCR, storing one row per CDR3 protein. The data hold about 680,000 distinct CDR3 sequences, with roughly 50% observed a single time. Sequenced input: blood. Every receptor here comes from an older woman in good health.

The genes are TRBV10-3 and TRBJ2-1, with TRBD1 matching 10 bases. Trimming took 6 bases from V and 9 from J; bases not matched to a gene: 5. Germline V gives CDR1 ENHRY, CDR2 SYGVKD. This CDR3 has 13 residues. The CDR3 is CAISAGTGVEQFF. CDR3 nucleotides: TGTGCCATCAGCGCCGGGACAGGGGTTGAGCAGTTCTTC.

The chain employs TRBV4-2 and TRBJ1-1; maybe TRBD1 (6 bases). The V and J ends lost 5 bases and 7 bases respectively, with 17 bases between them. Germline CDR1 is LGHNA and CDR2 is YNFKEQ. The CDR3 extends over 14 amino acids. The DNA of the CDR3 is TGTGCCAGCAGCGGTCTACAGGACAGCCTTGAAGCTTTCTTT. Protein product: CASSGLQDSLEAFF.